Here is one T cell receptor (beta chain) with its context. Its antigen is currently unknown. Every bit of the isolated RNA underwent reverse transcription, so sequencing read expressed TCRB transcripts. TCRdb's table, derived via immunoSEQ multiplex PCR, lists solely in-frame clones and lacks some. The data hold hundreds of thousands of clones, with roughly 11% observed a single time. The data derive from a study of beta chain features in type 1 diabetes. General study points: Diminished insertions and augmented deletions at VDJ junctions characterized type 1 diabetes patients. Shorter TCRB CDR3s, moderately but significantly so, were found in Type 1 diabetes patients in all four CD4+ subsets. PCR may have favored shorter templates equally in patients and controls.

Germline assignment: CDR1 SGHVS and CDR2 FQNEAQ. This CDR3 is 14 amino acids long. Trimming at V came to 3 bases and at J to 8 bases, leaving 8 bases not matched to a gene. The source material was naive CD4+ T cells from blood. The TCR was taken from a man aged 25-45 years with type 1 diabetes. The rearrangement uses TRBV7-8 and TRBJ1-2; 8 bases map to TRBD1. CDR3 sequence (DNA): TGTGCCAGCAGCTTCGGGACAGGCTCGTCGGGCTACACCTTC. Translated: CASSFGTGSSGYTF.